This TCR beta chain was documented in a study of blood T cell repertoires in COVID-19. Background on the study: Samples taken during acute and convalescent COVID-19 were collected in the United States, Italy and Spain.

There are 11 residues in the CDR3. Trimming pared 5 bases from V and 4 bases from J, leaving 6 bases between. This table comes from immunoSEQ multiplex PCR, and its TCRdb copy is limited to in-frame clones, with some not included. The sample lists about 75,000 clones, about four fifths occurring once. This receptor was taken from a woman older than 75 with active or convalescent COVID-19. Material: peripheral blood. The chain joins TRBV12-3 or TRBV12-4 to TRBJ2-7; the D is unclear. The CDR3 DNA reads TGTGCCAGCAGTCACCGGTACGAGCAGTACTTC. Translation gives CASSHRYEQYF.